A selection of T cell receptor beta chains follows, all from one sample in a study of neoadjuvant anti-PD-1 for oral cavity cancer. The assay was immunoSEQ multiplex PCR, and TCRdb's table has in-frame clones only and misses some. The sample yields over 11,000 clones, about three quarters seen once. The source was PBMCs, collected after nivolumab (anti-PD-1) treatment. The receptor set was obtained from a person aged 40 to 85 with oral cavity squamous cell carcinoma. Each CDR3 is given with its conserved first and last residue. The order of the fields is V gene, clone size, J gene, CDR3 length, D gene, CDR3 protein, CDR3 DNA. D genes are given only for firm matches. The size entry is marked missing in some rows and otherwise reads once, few, many or a size class.

>TRBV13|few|TRBJ2-7|15|TRBD2
CASSLNGRASYEQYF
TGTGCCAGCAGCTTAAACGGGAGGGCCTCCTACGAGCAGTACTTC
>TRBV10-2|NA|TRBJ2-7|13|NA
CASSGGSQYEQYF
TGCGCCAGCAGTGGGGGGAGTCAGTACGAGCAGTACTTC
>TRBV29-1|few|TRBJ1-5|13|NA
CSVSTVSNQPQHF
TGCAGCGTATCGACAGTTAGCAATCAGCCCCAGCATTTT
>TRBV18|NA|TRBJ2-1|13|TRBD1
CASSSQGLGEQFF
TGTGCCAGCTCATCACAGGGGTTGGGGGAGCAGTTCTTC
>TRBV28|NA|TRBJ1-4|14|NA
CASSLAGSIEKLFF
TGTGCCAGCAGTTTGGCGGGGTCAATTGAAAAACTGTTTTTT
>TRBV2|NA|TRBJ2-7|11|NA
CASSWTYEQYF
TGTGCCAGCTCCTGGACCTACGAGCAGTACTTC
>TRBV6-5|NA|TRBJ2-7|16|NA
CASSSGSPPYSYEQYF
TGTGCCAGCAGTTCCGGATCCCCCCCTTACTCCTACGAGCAGTACTTC
>TRBV19|few|TRBJ2-4|16|TRBD1
CASSIPPRTGANIQYF
TGTGCCAGTAGTATACCACCCCGGACAGGGGCAAACATTCAGTACTTC
>TRBV27|few|TRBJ2-3|14|TRBD1
CASTNRGSADTQYF
TGTGCCAGCACCAACAGGGGAAGCGCAGATACGCAGTATTTT
>TRBV5-1|NA|TRBJ2-5|13|NA
CASRPAGEETQYF
TGCGCCAGCAGGCCAGCGGGCGAAGAGACCCAGTACTTC
>TRBV6-1|NA|TRBJ2-1|15|TRBD1
CASSLWGTGVGEQFF
TGTGCCAGCAGTCTCTGGGGGACAGGGGTAGGTGAGCAGTTCTTC
>TRBV29-1|NA|TRBJ2-2|17|TRBD1
CSVEVQGALGRTGELFF
TGCAGCGTTGAAGTCCAGGGGGCACTCGGACGAACCGGGGAGCTGTTTTTT
>TRBV5-1|NA|TRBJ2-7|13|NA
CASSPAYIYEQYF
TGCGCCAGCAGCCCGGCTTACATTTACGAGCAGTACTTC
>TRBV2|few|TRBJ1-1|13|NA
CASSEQAGTEAFF
TGTGCCAGCAGTGAACAGGCTGGCACTGAAGCTTTCTTT
>TRBV5-1|NA|TRBJ2-7|14|NA
CASSLGGSSYEQYF
TGCGCCAGCAGCCTAGGTGGAAGCTCCTACGAGCAGTACTTC
>TRBV5-4|NA|TRBJ2-2|17|TRBD2
CASSLEASGSRTGELFF
TGTGCCAGCAGCTTGGAGGCTAGCGGGAGTCGCACCGGGGAGCTGTTTTTT
>TRBV5-1|NA|TRBJ2-5|14|NA
CASSLTYGQETQYF
TGCGCCAGCAGCTTGACCTACGGTCAAGAGACCCAGTACTTC